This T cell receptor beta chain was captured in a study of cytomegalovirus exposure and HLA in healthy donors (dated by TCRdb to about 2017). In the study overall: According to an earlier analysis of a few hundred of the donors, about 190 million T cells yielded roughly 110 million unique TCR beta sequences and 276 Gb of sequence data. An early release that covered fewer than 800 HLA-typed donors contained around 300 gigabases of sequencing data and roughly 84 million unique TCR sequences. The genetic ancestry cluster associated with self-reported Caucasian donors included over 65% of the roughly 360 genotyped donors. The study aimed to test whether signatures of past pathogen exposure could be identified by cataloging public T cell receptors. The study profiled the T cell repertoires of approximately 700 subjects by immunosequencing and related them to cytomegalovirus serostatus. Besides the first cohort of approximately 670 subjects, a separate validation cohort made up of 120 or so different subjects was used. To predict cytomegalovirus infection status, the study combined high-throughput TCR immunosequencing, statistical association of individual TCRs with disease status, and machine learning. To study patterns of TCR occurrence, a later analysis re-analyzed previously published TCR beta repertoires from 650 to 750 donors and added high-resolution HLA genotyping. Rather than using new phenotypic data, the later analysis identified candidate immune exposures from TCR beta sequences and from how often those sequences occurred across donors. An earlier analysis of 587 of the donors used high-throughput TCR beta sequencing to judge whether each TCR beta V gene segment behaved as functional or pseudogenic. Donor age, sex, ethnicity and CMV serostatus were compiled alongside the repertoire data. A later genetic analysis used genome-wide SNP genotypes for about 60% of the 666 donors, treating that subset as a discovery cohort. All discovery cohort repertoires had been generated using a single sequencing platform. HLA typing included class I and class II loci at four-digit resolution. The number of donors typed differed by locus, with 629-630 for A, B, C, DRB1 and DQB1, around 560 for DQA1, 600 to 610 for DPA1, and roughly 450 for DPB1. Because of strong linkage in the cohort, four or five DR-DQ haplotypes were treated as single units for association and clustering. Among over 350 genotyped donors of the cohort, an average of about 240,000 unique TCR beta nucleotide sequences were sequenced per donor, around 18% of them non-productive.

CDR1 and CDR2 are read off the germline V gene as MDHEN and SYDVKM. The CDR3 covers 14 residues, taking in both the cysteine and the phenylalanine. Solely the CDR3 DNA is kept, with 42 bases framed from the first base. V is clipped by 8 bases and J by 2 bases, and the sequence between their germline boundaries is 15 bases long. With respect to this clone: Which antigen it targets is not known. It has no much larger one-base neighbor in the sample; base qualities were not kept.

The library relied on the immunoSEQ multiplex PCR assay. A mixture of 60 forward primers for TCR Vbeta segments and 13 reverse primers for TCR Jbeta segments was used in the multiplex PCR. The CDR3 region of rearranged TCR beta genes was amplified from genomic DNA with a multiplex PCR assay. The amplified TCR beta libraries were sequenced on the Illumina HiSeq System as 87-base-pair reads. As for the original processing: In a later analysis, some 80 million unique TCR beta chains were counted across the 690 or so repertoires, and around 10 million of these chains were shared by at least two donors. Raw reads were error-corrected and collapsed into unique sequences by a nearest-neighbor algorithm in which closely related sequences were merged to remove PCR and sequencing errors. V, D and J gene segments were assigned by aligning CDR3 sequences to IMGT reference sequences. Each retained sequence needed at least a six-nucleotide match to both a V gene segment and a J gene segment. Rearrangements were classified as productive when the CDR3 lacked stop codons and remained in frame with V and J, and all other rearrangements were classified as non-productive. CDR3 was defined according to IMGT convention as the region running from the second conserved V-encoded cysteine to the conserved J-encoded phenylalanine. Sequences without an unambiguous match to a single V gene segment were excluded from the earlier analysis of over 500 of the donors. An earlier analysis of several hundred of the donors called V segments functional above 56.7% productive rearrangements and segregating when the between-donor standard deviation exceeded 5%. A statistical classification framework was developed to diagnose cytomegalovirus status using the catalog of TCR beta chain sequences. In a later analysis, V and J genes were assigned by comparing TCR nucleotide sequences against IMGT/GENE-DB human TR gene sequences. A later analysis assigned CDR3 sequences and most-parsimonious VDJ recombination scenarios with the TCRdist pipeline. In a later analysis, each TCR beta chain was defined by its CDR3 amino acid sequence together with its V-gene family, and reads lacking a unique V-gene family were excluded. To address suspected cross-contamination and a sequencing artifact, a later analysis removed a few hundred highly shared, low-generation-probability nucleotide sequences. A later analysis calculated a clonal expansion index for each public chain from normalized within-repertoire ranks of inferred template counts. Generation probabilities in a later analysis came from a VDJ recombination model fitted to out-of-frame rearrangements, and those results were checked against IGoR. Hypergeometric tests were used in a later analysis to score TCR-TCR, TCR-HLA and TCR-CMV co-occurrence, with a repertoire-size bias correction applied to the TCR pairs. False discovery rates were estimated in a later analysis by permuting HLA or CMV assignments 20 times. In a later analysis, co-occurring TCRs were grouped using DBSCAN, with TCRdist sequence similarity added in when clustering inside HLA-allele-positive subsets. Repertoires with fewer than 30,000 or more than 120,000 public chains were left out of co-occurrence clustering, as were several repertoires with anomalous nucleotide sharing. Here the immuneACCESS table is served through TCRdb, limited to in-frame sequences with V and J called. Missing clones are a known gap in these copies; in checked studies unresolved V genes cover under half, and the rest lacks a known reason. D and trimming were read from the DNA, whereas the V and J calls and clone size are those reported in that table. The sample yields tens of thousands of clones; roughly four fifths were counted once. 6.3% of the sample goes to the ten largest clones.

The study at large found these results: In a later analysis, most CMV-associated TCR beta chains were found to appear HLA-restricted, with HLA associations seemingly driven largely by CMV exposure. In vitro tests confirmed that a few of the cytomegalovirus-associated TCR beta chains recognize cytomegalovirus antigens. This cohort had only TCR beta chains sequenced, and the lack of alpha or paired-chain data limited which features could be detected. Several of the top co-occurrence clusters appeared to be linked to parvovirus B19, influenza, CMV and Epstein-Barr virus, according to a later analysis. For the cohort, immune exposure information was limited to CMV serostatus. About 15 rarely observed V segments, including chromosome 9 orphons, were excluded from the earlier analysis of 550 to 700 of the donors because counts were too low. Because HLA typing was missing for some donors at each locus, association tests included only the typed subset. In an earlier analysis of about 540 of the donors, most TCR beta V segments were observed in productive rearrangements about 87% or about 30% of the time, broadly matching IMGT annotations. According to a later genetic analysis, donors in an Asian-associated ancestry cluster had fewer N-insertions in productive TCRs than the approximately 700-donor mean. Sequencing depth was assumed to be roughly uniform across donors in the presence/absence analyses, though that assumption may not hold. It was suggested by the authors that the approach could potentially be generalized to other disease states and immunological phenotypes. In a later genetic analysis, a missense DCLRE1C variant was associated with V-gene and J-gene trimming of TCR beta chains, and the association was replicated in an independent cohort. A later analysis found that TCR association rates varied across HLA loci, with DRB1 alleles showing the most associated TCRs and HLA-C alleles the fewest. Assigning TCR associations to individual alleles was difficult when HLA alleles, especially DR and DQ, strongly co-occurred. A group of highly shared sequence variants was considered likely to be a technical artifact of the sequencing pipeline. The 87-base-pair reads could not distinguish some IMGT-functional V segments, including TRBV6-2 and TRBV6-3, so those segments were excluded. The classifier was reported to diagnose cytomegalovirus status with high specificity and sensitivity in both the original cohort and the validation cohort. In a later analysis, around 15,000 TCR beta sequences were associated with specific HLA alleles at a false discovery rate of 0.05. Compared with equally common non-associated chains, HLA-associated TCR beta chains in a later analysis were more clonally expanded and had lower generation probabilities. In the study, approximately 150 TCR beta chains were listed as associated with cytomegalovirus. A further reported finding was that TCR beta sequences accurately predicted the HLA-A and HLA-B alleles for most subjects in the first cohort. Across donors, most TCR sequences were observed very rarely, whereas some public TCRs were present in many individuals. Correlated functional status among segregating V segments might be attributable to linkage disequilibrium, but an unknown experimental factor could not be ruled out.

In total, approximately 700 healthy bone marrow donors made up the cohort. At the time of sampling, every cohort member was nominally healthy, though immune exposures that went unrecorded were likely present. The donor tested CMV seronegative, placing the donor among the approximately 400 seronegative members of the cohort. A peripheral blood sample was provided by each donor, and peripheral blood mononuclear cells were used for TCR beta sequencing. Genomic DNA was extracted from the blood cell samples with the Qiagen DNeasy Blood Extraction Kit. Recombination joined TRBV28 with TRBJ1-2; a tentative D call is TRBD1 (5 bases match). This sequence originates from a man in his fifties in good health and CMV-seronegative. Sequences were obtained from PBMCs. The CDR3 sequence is CASVGSGKNYGYTF. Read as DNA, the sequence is TGTGCCAGCGTTGGGTCAGGGAAAAACTATGGCTACACCTTC.